This T cell receptor beta chain emerged from a study of blood T cell repertoires in COVID-19. Study details: Acute-phase and convalescent COVID-19 samples originated in the United States, Italy and Spain. T cells, B-cell-depleted T cells, or PBMCs supplied cDNA or gDNA.

Source study methods: Counts of nucleated cells, estimated from reference gene primer amplification, were obtained. Produced via immunoSEQ multiplex PCR; TCRdb's table is partial and in-frame only. Clone size and the V and J calls come from that table; the DNA yielded D and trimming. The sample lists about 300,000 clones; about 91% were seen once. Germline-derived CDR1 and CDR2 are SGHNT and YYREEE (reference sequence). Unmatched junction bases numbered 2, after V lost 0 bases and J lost 0 bases. The CDR3 is 16 amino acids. The rearrangement joins TRBV5-4 to TRBJ2-3, with TRBD2 identical over 9 bases. The sequence derives from a young woman who had recovered from COVID-19. The sequenced sample was peripheral blood. The CDR3 DNA reads as TGTGCCAGCAGCTTGGGCAGCGGGGGGAGCACAGATACGCAGTATTTT. Translated, it gives CASSLGSGGSTDTQYF.